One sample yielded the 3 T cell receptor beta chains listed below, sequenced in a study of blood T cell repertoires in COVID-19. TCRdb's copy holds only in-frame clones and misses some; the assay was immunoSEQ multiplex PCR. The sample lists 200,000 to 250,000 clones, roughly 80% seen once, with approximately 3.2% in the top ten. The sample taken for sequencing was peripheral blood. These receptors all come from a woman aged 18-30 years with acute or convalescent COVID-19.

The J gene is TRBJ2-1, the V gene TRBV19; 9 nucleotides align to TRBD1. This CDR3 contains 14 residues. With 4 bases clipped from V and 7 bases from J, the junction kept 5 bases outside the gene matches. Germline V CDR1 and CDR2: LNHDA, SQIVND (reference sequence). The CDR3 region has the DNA TGTGCCAGTAGTACCGACAGGGGGGGGAATGAGCAGTTCTTC. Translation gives CASSTDRGGNEQFF. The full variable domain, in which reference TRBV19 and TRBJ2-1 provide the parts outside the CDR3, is DGGITQSPKYLFRKEGQNVTLSCEQNLNHDAMYWYRQDPGQGLRLIYYSQIVNDFQKGDIAEGYSVSREKKESFPLTVTSAQKNPTAFYLCASSTDRGGNEQFFGPGTRLTVL.

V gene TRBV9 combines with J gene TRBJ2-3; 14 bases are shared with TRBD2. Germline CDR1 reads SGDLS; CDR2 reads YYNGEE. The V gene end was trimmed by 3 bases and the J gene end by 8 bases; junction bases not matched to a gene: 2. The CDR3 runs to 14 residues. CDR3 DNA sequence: TGTGCCAGCAGCGAGGGACTAGCGGGAGTTACGCAGTATTTT. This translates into CASSEGLAGVTQYF.

For the CDR3, the DNA is TGTGCCAGCTCACCCCCGGGATACTCTGGAAACACCATATATTTT. Translation: CASSPPGYSGNTIYF. The J gene is TRBJ1-3, the V gene TRBV18, with no clear D. Deletions cut 3 bases from V and 0 bases from J, with 9 bases between. The germline gives CDR1 KGHSH, CDR2 LQKENI. This CDR3 region has 15 residues.